The 4 T cell receptor beta chains presented below share a single source sample, sequenced in a study of T cell responses to AZD1222 COVID-19 vaccine. The repertoire was sequenced with immunoSEQ multiplex PCR; TCRdb's copy has only in-frame clones and lacks some. The sample contains roughly 150,000 clones, almost 90% of which appear only once. Sequences were derived from peripheral blood, sampled 28 days after the second AZD1222 dose. Receptors were obtained from an adult who received the AZD1222 COVID-19 vaccine.

The CDR3 DNA is TGCGCCAGCAGTGTTTCTAAATCGGACAATGAGCAGTTCTTC. This sequence encodes CASSVSKSDNEQFF. J is TRBJ2-1 and V is TRBV10-2; D is undetermined. The CDR3 is 14 residues long. CDR1 and CDR2 from the germline V gene are WSHSY and SAAADI. V gave up 4 bases and J gave up 5 bases, with 12 bases separating them.

This rearrangement joins TRBV6-1 to TRBJ2-3; TRBD2 matches 7 bases. The CDR3 totals 17 residues. The germline V gene encodes CDR1 MNHNS and CDR2 SASEGT. The junction had 12 bases not matched to a gene; V was cut back by 1 base and J by 5 bases. The CDR3, as DNA: TGTGCCAGCAGTGAAGTTGTTCTGAGACTAGCTGGAGATACGCAGTATTTT. This encodes CASSEVVLRLAGDTQYF.

This clone was seen just once. V is TRBV5-8 and J is TRBJ1-5; D unresolved. V shed 6 bases and J shed 4 bases, with 14 bases lying between them. The CDR3 is made up of 14 amino acids. Germline V gene lookup returns CDR1 SGHTS and CDR2 YDEGEE. In nucleotides, the CDR3 is TGTGCCAGCACTGGAGGGCACCTAAATCAGCCCCAGCATTTT. Amino acid sequence: CASTGGHLNQPQHF. Looking up the rest from reference TRBV5-8 and TRBJ1-5 gives the full variable domain: EAGVTQSPTHLIKTRGQQATLRCSPISGHTSVYWYQQALGLGLQFLLWYDEGEERNRGNFPPRFSGRQFPNYSSELNVNALELEDSALYLCASTGGHLNQPQHFGDGTRLSIL.

This rearrangement joins TRBV7-6 to TRBJ2-5; TRBD2 matches 11 bases. CDR3 length equals 16 residues. J lost 0 bases, V lost 6 bases, and 6 bases had no gene match. Germline V lookup: CDR1 SGHVS, CDR2 FNYEAQ. The CDR3 region is CASSLLAGEDQETQYF. The CDR3 nucleotides are TGTGCCAGCAGTTTACTAGCGGGAGAAGACCAAGAGACCCAGTACTTC.